This T cell receptor (beta chain) is drawn from a study of regulatory T cells in long-lasting Graves disease. The wider study: Prior antithyroid drug treatment in newly diagnosed Graves' patients lasted under 3 months.

Combining iRepertoire HTBI primers with Arm-PCR of CDR3 regions, the authors built TCR beta libraries. TCRdb reanalysed the multiplex PCR reads using MiXCR and keeps one entry per CDR3 protein. The sample lists 550,000 to 650,000 distinct CDR3 sequences, roughly 16% occurring once. Only a few counts were recorded for this clonotype. This CDR3 region has 14 residues. In germline, CDR1 is MGHRA, CDR2 YSYEKL. After removal of 4 bases from V and 5 bases from J, the junction contained 6 bases not matched to a gene. Time point given: newly diagnosed GD, antithyroid drugs for less than 3 months. PBMC-extracted RNA yielded the TCR library. Patients all came to the study from an endocrinology department in Xi'an, China. The peripheral blood volume drawn was approximately 9 milliliters, and it was collected into EDTA tubes. These data were also reused for a study on T cells in Graves' hyperthyroidism and ophthalmopathy.

The sequence derives from a man aged 18-30 years with Graves disease. The specimen was peripheral blood mononuclear cells (PBMCs), collected at new diagnosis, from a patient treated with antithyroid drugs. The chain has TRBV4-1 and TRBJ2-5, with 8 bases fitting TRBD2. DNA for the CDR3: TGCGCCAGCAGCCGCGGACTAGCTGTGGAGACCCAGTACTTC. Translating gives CASSRGLAVETQYF.